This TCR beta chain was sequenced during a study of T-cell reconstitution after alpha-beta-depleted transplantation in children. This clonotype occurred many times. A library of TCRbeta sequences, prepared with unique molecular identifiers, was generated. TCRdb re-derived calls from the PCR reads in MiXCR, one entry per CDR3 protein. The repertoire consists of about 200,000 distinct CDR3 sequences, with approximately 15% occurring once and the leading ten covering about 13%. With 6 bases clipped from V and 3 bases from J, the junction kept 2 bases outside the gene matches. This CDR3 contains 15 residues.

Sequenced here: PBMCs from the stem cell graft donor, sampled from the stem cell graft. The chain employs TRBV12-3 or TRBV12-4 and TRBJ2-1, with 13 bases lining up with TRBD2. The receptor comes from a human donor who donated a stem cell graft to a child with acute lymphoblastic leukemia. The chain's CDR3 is CASSGLAGDYNEQFF. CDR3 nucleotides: TGTGCCAGCAGCGGACTAGCGGGAGACTACAATGAGCAGTTCTTC.